These T cell receptor beta chains were read from a single sample in a study of vaccination and CD4 T cells after COVID-19. TCRdb reprocessed the PCR reads via MiXCR and lists one record per CDR3 protein. Among several thousand distinct CDR3 sequences listed, around 40% were seen once. Their antigens are not known. The specimen was CD4+ T cells from blood, cultured in vitro. The source of these receptors is a human donor in good health. Both conserved end residues are part of each CDR3. A D gene is named only where the DNA matches it firmly. Size is stated for part of the rows, as once, few or many counts, or as a class when the clone is expanded.

>TRBJ1-2|.|once|14|TRBV6-1
CASSEEGPYYGYTF
TGTGCCAGCAGTGAAGAGGGTCCCTACTATGGCTACACCTTC
>TRBJ1-2|TRBD1|.|16|TRBV5-8
CASSQIGTGNHYGYTF
TGTGCCAGCAGCCAAATCGGGACAGGGAATCACTATGGCTACACCTTC
>TRBJ1-2|.|.|13|TRBV6-2/TRBV6-3
CASSLETNYGYTF
TGTGCCAGCAGTCTTGAAACAAACTATGGCTACACCTTC
>TRBJ1-3|TRBD1|.|17|TRBV19
CASSIRTGSRSGNTIYF
TGTGCCAGTAGTATACGGACAGGATCTCGATCTGGAAACACCATATATTTT
>TRBJ2-2|.|.|18|TRBV6-5
CASSYSSAGPLNTGELFF
TGTGCCAGCAGTTACTCGAGTGCAGGACCACTGAACACCGGGGAGCTGTTTTTT
>TRBJ1-2|.|.|16|TRBV7-9
CASSLDTRAPTYGYTF
TGTGCCAGCAGCTTAGATACCAGGGCTCCTACTTATGGCTACACCTTC
>TRBJ2-5|.|.|14|TRBV7-3
CASSVGTLGETQYF
TGTGCCAGCAGCGTAGGAACGTTGGGGGAGACCCAGTACTTC
>TRBJ2-2|.|.|13|TRBV19
CASSINPPRELFF
TGTGCCAGTAGTATAAACCCACCCAGGGAGCTGTTTTTT
>TRBJ1-1|.|few|13|TRBV6-5
CASSYSLGTAAFF
TGTGCCAGCAGTTACTCGTTGGGGACCGCAGCTTTCTTT
>TRBJ1-5|.|.|14|TRBV18
CASSQATLLIPQHF
TGTGCCAGCTCACAGGCCACCCTTCTAATCCCCCAGCATTTT
>TRBJ1-1|TRBD1|.|13|TRBV6-2/TRBV6-3
CASRKTGGPRAFF
TGTGCCAGCAGGAAGACAGGGGGGCCACGGGCTTTCTTT